Below, 8 T cell receptor beta chains from the same sample are listed, as sequenced in a study of T cells after yellow fever vaccination. TCRdb processed the 5' RACE reads anew with MiXCR; each CDR3 protein has one entry. The sample carries over 110,000 distinct CDR3 sequences, roughly 8.2% recorded once. The sequences come from CD4+ T cells sorted from PBMCs, collected 5 days after the yellow fever booster vaccination. The receptors were gathered from a man aged 30 to 45 who received the YFV17D yellow fever vaccine.

This clonotype was seen many times. This chain uses TRBV7-2 with TRBJ1-3; TRBD1 is a possible D gene (5 bases). CDR1 is SGHTA, CDR2 FQGNSA, per germline. This CDR3 region has 13 residues. V lost 4 bases and J lost 5, with 9 bases in between. The CDR3 spells CASSSGLRNTIYF. CDR3 bases: TGTGCCAGCAGCTCAGGGTTGCGAAACACCATATATTTT.

This clonotype was counted many times. The chain carries TRBV7-2 and TRBJ1-3; D not certain. The CDR3 totals 14 residues. Trimming took 4 bases from V and 1 from J, leaving 8 bases between them. Germline CDR1 SGHTA, CDR2 FQGNSA. CDR3 region: CASSSPGSGNTIYF. CDR3 sequence (DNA): TGTGCCAGCAGCTCACCGGGATCTGGAAACACCATATATTTT. Drawing the rest from reference TRBV7-2 and TRBJ1-3, the complete variable domain is GAGVSQSPSNKVTEKGKDVELRCDPISGHTALYWYRQSLGQGLEFLIYFQGNSAPDKSGLPSDRFSAERTGGSVSTLTIQRTQQEDSAVYLCASSSPGSGNTIYFGEGSWLTVV.

There are many counts of this clonotype. This chain connects TRBV5-6 to TRBJ1-5, with D maybe TRBD1 (5 bases). This CDR3 has 17 amino acids. CDR1 and CDR2 from the germline V gene are SGHDT and YYEEEE. Trimming took off 3 bases at V and 1 base at J, with 17 bases between the two ends. The CDR3 DNA is TGTGCCAGCAGCTCGTTTCGGGGGGATGACAGCAATCAGCCCCAGCATTTT. This encodes CASSSFRGDDSNQPQHF.

This clonotype was counted only a few times. The genes are TRBV7-2 and TRBJ2-4, with 12 bases identical to TRBD2. This CDR3 is built from 16 residues. CDR1 and CDR2 (germline): SGHTA, FQGNSA. J lost 8 bases, V lost 6 bases, and 11 bases had no gene match. As DNA, the CDR3 is TGTGCCAGCAGGCGACTAGCGGGAGCCGGAAACTACATTCAGTACTTC. Its translation is CASRRLAGAGNYIQYF.

The table lists this clonotype with many counts. V gene TRBV4-3 combines with J gene TRBJ2-7, with 8 positions matching TRBD2. CDR3 length: 15 residues. The V gene's germline CDR1 is LGHNA and CDR2 YSLEER. Trimming removed 2 bases from V and 1 base from J; junction bases left unmatched: 4. CDR3 amino acids: CASSQIASGSYEQYF. The DNA of the CDR3 is TGCGCCAGCAGCCAAATCGCTAGCGGGTCCTACGAGCAGTACTTC.

This clonotype came up many times. V usage is TRBV10-3 and J usage is TRBJ2-5; D is perhaps TRBD1 (5 bases). The CDR3 spans 11 residues. Trimming removed 5 bases from V and 7 bases from J, with 8 bases in between. CDR1 ENHRY and CDR2 SYGVKD come from the germline V gene. The CDR3 loop reads CAISRGGTQYF. DNA of the CDR3: TGTGCCATCAGTAGGGGTGGGACCCAGTACTTC.

The chain recombines TRBV28 with TRBJ2-1; 7 bases line up with TRBD2. The length of the CDR3 is 13 residues. With 11 bases clipped from V and 7 bases from J, the junction kept 11 bases outside the gene matches. Germline V gene sequence: CDR1 MDHEN, CDR2 SYDVKM. CDR3 in amino acids: CAAVGGPRNEQFF. CDR3 nucleotide sequence: TGTGCCGCCGTGGGAGGGCCGAGGAATGAGCAGTTCTTC. The full variable domain, its missing parts supplied by reference TRBV28 and TRBJ2-1, is DVKVTQSSRYLVKRTGEKVFLECVQDMDHENMFWYRQDPGLGLRLIYFSYDVKMKEKGDIPEGYSVSREKKERFSLILESASTNQTSMYLCAAVGGPRNEQFFGPGTRLTVL.

Regarding this clonotype: A much more abundant neighbour one base away suggests this may be a read error. This rearrangement joins TRBV7-3 to TRBJ2-1, with 13 positions matching TRBD2. The V gene's germline CDR1 is SGHTA and CDR2 FQGTGA. The length of the CDR3 is 17 residues. This chain's CDR3 is CTSSLSTSGRLSNEQFF. The CDR3 DNA follows: TGTACCAGCAGCTTATCGACTAGCGGGAGGCTGAGCAATGAGCAGTTCTTC. The full variable domain, rest sourced from reference TRBV7-3 and TRBJ2-1, is GAGVSQTPSNKVTEKGKYVELRCDPISGHTALYWYRQSLGQGPEFLIYFQGTGAADDSGLPNDRFFAVRPEGSVSTLKIQRTERGDSAVYLCTSSLSTSGRLSNEQFFGPGTRLTVL.